Described below is a single TCR beta chain sequence and its context. Per the original data handling: Researchers report that nucleated cell counts were estimated from reference gene primer amplification. Sequencing used immunoSEQ multiplex PCR; TCRdb keeps in-frame clones, though not all of them. V and J calls and clone size come straight from that table; D and trimming were deduced from the DNA. The data contain a few hundred thousand clones, approximately 89% of them seen just once; the ten biggest clones take up roughly a tenth. These data originate in a study of blood T cell repertoires in COVID-19. On the study more broadly: Italy, Spain and the United States were the sources of the convalescent and acute COVID-19 samples. The analysed material was cDNA or gDNA that came from T cells, B-cell-depleted T cells, or PBMCs.

Donors in Cohort 3 who had recovered were those with two negative PCRs, healthcare professional clearance, or resolution of their symptoms. The CDR3 spans 15 residues. J lost 8 bases, V lost 4 bases, and 4 bases had no gene match. The V gene's germline CDR1 is SGHNT and CDR2 YENEEA. The sequenced material came from PBMCs or T cells enriched from blood (not recorded which). The clonotype comes from a woman aged 40 to 50 who had recovered from COVID-19. The chain joins TRBV11-3 to TRBJ2-1, with 14 nucleotides matching TRBD2. CDR3 nucleotide sequence: TGTGCCAGCAGCTCCGGGACTAGCGGGGGTGATGAGCAGTTCTTC. It encodes CASSSGTSGGDEQFF.